The 15 T cell receptor beta chains below all came from one sample that was sequenced in a study of STAT5B mutations in CD4+ large granular lymphocyte leukemia. Libraries were prepared by immunoSEQ multiplex PCR; TCRdb keeps only in-frame clonotypes and omits some of them. The table includes 20,000 to 25,000 clones, 55% to 75% detected once. Sequencing used CD4+ T cells from blood buffy coats. These receptors were collected from a human donor in good health.

V gene TRBV4-1 combines with J gene TRBJ1-2, with D tentatively TRBD1 (6 bases). Germline lookup yields CDR1 MGHRA and CDR2 YSYEKL. The CDR3 covers 15 residues. With 4 bases removed from V and 2 bases from J, the gap between germline ends came to 14 bases. The CDR3 sequence: CASSPTGGANYGYTF. CDR3 nucleotides: TGCGCCAGCAGCCCGACGGGGGGGGCGAACTATGGCTACACCTTC.

The chain recombines TRBV7-2 with TRBJ2-7; 7 bases map to TRBD2. V lost 6 bases and J lost 3; bases outside the gene matches: 2. The germline V gene has CDR1 SGHTA and CDR2 FQGNSA. The CDR3 runs 12 residues. The DNA for the CDR3 is TGTGCCAGCAGGGCTAGCGGCTACGAGCAGTACTTC. It yields the protein CASRASGYEQYF.

The V gene is TRBV6-1, the J gene TRBJ1-1; maybe TRBD1 (6 bases). The germline V gene encodes CDR1 MNHNS and CDR2 SASEGT. The germline V and J ends were trimmed by 4 bases and 6 bases, with 15 bases remaining between them. CDR3 length: 14 residues. CDR3 DNA sequence: TGTGCCAGCAGTGCTCCGGAGGGGGTATCTGAAGCTTTCTTT. Translation: CASSAPEGVSEAFF.

V gene TRBV5-4 combines with J gene TRBJ1-1; 7 bases are a match to TRBD1. Germline CDR1 and CDR2: SGHNT and YYREEE (reference sequence). V was clipped by 1 base and J by 11 bases; unmatched bases: 14. The length of the CDR3 is 15 residues. In nucleotides, the CDR3 is TGTGCCAGCAGCTTGCTTCATGGCCGGGACAGCGGTGCTTTCTTT. Protein: CASSLLHGRDSGAFF.

This chain uses TRBV5-1 with TRBJ1-5; D perhaps matches TRBD1 (6 bases). V lost 4 bases to trimming and J lost 0 bases, with 11 bases between them. Germline CDR1 and CDR2: SGHRS and YFSETQ. The CDR3 runs 15 residues. The CDR3 protein is CASSPGQYSNQPQHF. CDR3 nucleotides: TGCGCCAGCAGCCCAGGACAGTATAGCAATCAGCCCCAGCATTTT.

The rearrangement links TRBV11-2 to TRBJ1-2; TRBD1 agrees at 7 bases. The CDR3 has 16 residues. The V and J ends lost 2 bases and 4 bases, in that order; junction bases with no gene match: 10. Per the germline V gene, CDR1 is SGHAT and CDR2 is FQNNGV. CDR3 coding DNA: TGTGCCAGCAGCTTATCGTTTGCCGGGACAGTCTATGGCTACACCTTC. Translated: CASSLSFAGTVYGYTF.

J is TRBJ1-6 and V is TRBV12-5, with TRBD1 matching over 10 bases. From germline, CDR1 is LGHNT and CDR2 FRNRAP. V was pared by 4 bases and J by 11 bases, with 8 bases of the junction left unmatched. This CDR3 spans 15 amino acids. The CDR3 sequence: CASGSLTGGLTPLHF. For the CDR3, the DNA is TGTGCTAGTGGTTCCTTGACAGGGGGCCTAACACCCCTCCACTTT. Variable domain in full (rest from reference TRBV12-5 and TRBJ1-6): DARVTQTPRHKVTEMGQEVTMRCQPILGHNTVFWYRQTMMQGLELLAYFRNRAPLDDSGMPKDRFSAEMPDATLATLKIQPSEPRDSAVYFCASGSLTGGLTPLHFGNGTRLTVT.

This clone appeared once. The CDR3 reads CASSYSGGLGGYTF. Here the CDR3 DNA reads TGTGCCAGCAGTTACTCTGGGGGGCTCGGAGGCTACACCTTC. The chain is built from TRBV6-5 and TRBJ1-2; a weak D match, TRBD1 (6 bases). Trimming shortened V by 0 bases and J by 8 bases, and 13 bases separated the two germline ends. Germline V gene data show CDR1 as MNHEY and CDR2 as SVGAGI. The CDR3 is made up of 14 amino acids.

Only one count was recorded for this clone. The gene calls are TRBV5-1 and TRBJ2-3, with 7 bases identical to TRBD1. In germline, CDR1 is SGHRS, CDR2 YFSETQ. V was clipped by 1 base and J by 4 bases; unmatched bases: 12. This CDR3 is 17 amino acids long. CDR3 bases: TGCGCCAGCAGCTTGCGCAGATTACAGGGGAATGCAGATACGCAGTATTTT. Protein product: CASSLRRLQGNADTQYF.

The chain recombines TRBV18 with TRBJ1-2; 12 bases align to TRBD1. CDR3 length equals 16 residues. Per germline, CDR1 KGHSH and CDR2 LQKENI. The junction had 5 bases not matched to a gene; V was cut back by 2 bases and J by 4 bases. CDR3 amino acids: CASSPMVGQGAYGYTF. In nucleotides, the CDR3 is TGTGCCAGCTCACCAATGGTGGGACAGGGGGCCTATGGCTACACCTTC.

The CDR3 reads CASSTLPGTEAFF. The CDR3 DNA reads TGTGCCAGTAGTACCCTCCCTGGCACTGAAGCTTTCTTT. This chain uses TRBV19 with TRBJ1-1; D unresolved. The CDR3 length is 13 residues. Germline CDR1 reads LNHDA; CDR2 reads SQIVND (reference sequence). The ends were cut back, 4 bases at V and 4 bases at J, with 10 bases in the middle. Combining the CDR3 with reference TRBV19 and TRBJ1-1 gives the whole variable domain DGGITQSPKYLFRKEGQNVTLSCEQNLNHDAMYWYRQDPGQGLRLIYYSQIVNDFQKGDIAEGYSVSREKKESFPLTVTSAQKNPTAFYLCASSTLPGTEAFFGQGTRLTVV.

The genes are TRBV9 and TRBJ1-6; possible D gene TRBD1, 5 bases. V lost 3 bases and J lost 1, with 23 bases in between. CDR1 SGDLS and CDR2 YYNGEE come from the germline V gene. This CDR3 comprises 20 residues. The CDR3 DNA reads as TGTGCCAGCAGCGCCCGACCGGGGACTGATTTAGCGTCCTATAATTCACCCCTCCACTTT. This codes for CASSARPGTDLASYNSPLHF.

The V gene is TRBV7-9, the J gene TRBJ1-4; the D is unclear. The germline gives CDR1 SEHNR, CDR2 FQNEAQ (reference sequence). Trimming took off 3 bases at V and 4 bases at J, with 6 bases between the two ends. The CDR3 covers 13 residues. The CDR3 sequence: CASSLDLNEKLFF. For the CDR3, the DNA is TGTGCCAGCAGCTTGGACCTTAATGAAAAACTGTTTTTT.

The J gene is TRBJ2-1, the V gene TRBV10-1; D remains ambiguous. With 2 bases removed from V and 3 bases from J, the gap between germline ends came to 8 bases. This CDR3 spans 14 amino acids. CDR1 is WNHNN and CDR2 is SYGVQD in the germline V gene (reference sequence). The CDR3 nucleotides read TGCGCCAGCAGTGAGGATGGGTACTACAATGAGCAGTTCTTC. Its protein is CASSEDGYYNEQFF.

The J gene is TRBJ2-1, the V gene TRBV19; 7 nucleotides agree with TRBD2. V gave up 6 bases and J gave up 9 bases; unmatched junction bases: 14. Germline CDR1 reads LNHDA; CDR2 reads SQIVND (reference sequence). The CDR3 has 15 amino acids. CDR3 nucleotide sequence: TGTGCCAGTAGCCCTTATGGACTAGATCGCGGTGAGCAGTTCTTC. Residues: CASSPYGLDRGEQFF.